Sequencing of this T cell receptor (beta chain) was carried out in a study of T cell responses to AZD1222 COVID-19 vaccine. The overall study: Doses given second, at about 4 or about 12 weeks, were pooled.

Overall study findings and caveats: The study found vaccine-associated CD4 TCRs spanning spike, dominant at 160-218 and 743-854.

Trimming at V came to 8 bases and at J to 5 bases, leaving 10 bases not matched to a gene. This CDR3 is built from 14 residues. Per the germline V gene, CDR1 is LNHNV and CDR2 is YYDKDF (reference sequence). This clone was counted once. The antigen remains undetermined. Clones were read by immunoSEQ multiplex PCR, and TCRdb kept only the in-frame ones, dropping some. Of 150,000 to 200,000 clones in the sample, around 94% were seen once. V and J are TRBV15 and TRBJ1-1, with 8 bases identical to TRBD1. The sequence came from an adult in good health. Sequenced material: peripheral blood, taken on day 0 of AZD1222 vaccination. CDR3 residues: CATRPEQGDTEAFF. The CDR3 DNA is TGTGCCACCCGCCCAGAACAGGGGGATACTGAAGCTTTCTTT.